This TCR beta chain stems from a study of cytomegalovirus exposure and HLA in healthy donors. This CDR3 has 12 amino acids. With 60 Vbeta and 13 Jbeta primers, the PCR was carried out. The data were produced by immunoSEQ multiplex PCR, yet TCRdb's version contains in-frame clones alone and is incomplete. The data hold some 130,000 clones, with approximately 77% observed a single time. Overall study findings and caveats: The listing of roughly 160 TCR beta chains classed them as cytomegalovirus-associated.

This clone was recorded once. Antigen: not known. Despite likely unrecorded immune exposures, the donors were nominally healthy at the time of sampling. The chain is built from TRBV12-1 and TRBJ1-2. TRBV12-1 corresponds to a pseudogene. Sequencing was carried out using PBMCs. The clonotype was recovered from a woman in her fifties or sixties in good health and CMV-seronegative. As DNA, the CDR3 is TGTGCCAGCAGCTTTGACGGGAATGGCTACACCTTC. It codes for CASSFDGNGYTF.